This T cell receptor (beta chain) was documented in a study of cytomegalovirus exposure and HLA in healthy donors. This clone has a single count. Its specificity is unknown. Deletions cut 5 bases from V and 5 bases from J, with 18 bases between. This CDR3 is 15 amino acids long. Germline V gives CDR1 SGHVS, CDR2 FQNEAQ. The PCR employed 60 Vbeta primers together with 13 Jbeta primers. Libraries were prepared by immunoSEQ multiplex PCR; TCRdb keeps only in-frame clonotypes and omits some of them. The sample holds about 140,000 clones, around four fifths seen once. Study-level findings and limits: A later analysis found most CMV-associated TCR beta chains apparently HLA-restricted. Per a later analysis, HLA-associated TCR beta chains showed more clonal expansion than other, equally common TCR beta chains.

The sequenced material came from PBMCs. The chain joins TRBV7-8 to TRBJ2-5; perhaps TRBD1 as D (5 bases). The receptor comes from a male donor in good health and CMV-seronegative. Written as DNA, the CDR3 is TGTGCCAGCAGCCTGGGGCGCAATCTCGGGGAGACCCAGTACTTC. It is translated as CASSLGRNLGETQYF.